This T cell receptor (beta chain) was retrieved from a study of T-cell memory formation after mild COVID-19. Study as a whole: Most TCR clusters belonged to a single donor.

TCRdb fed the 5' RACE reads into MiXCR, producing one record per CDR3 protein. Here the sample spans some 280,000 distinct CDR3 sequences, roughly 15% being singletons. The CDR3 length is 16 residues. V gave up 4 bases and J gave up 0 bases, with 14 bases separating them. Germline lookup yields CDR1 SGDLS and CDR2 YYNGEE. What was sequenced was PBMCs or a T cell subset sorted from them (not recorded which). This clonotype was obtained from a man between 18 and 29 years old who had mild COVID-19 (a few samples of this study predate the infection). Cell type and time point are not known. The rearrangement links TRBV9 to TRBJ2-4; maybe TRBD1 (6 bases). The CDR3 loop reads CASSSMTGLAKNIQYF. The CDR3 DNA is TGTGCCAGCAGCTCTATGACAGGACTAGCCAAAAACATTCAGTACTTC. Looking up the rest from reference TRBV9 and TRBJ2-4 gives the full variable domain: DSGVTQTPKHLITATGQRVTLRCSPRSGDLSVYWYQQSLDQGLQFLIQYYNGEERAKGNILERFSAQQFPDLHSELNLSSLELGDSALYFCASSSMTGLAKNIQYFGAGTRLSVL.